The 13 T cell receptor beta chains presented below share a single source sample, sequenced in a study of T-cell reconstitution after alpha-beta-depleted transplantation in children. The authors prepared the TCRbeta library with unique molecular identifiers. TCRdb analysed the PCR reads with MiXCR anew, one entry per CDR3 protein. The data show some 290,000 distinct CDR3 sequences, over 8% seen once. The input for sequencing was PBMCs from the stem cell graft donor, taken from the stem cell graft. Every receptor here comes from a human donor who donated a stem cell graft to a child with SCID.

This clonotype has only a few counts. The chain has TRBV10-3 and TRBJ2-1; the match to TRBD1 covers 9 bases. Trimming took 5 bases from V and 3 from J; bases not matched to a gene: 2. This CDR3 is 14 amino acids long. Germline V gene sequence: CDR1 ENHRY, CDR2 SYGVKD. DNA for the CDR3: TGTGCCATCAGTCCGGGACAGGGCTACAATGAGCAGTTCTTC. It specifies CAISPGQGYNEQFF.

This clonotype was seen more than once but under ten times. The rearrangement uses TRBV12-3 or TRBV12-4 and TRBJ1-1, with D perhaps matching TRBD1 (5 bases). Between the trimmed V and J ends, which lost 3 bases and 4 bases, there was a span of 12 bases. CDR3 length: 14 amino acids. This CDR3 reads CASSLAHGGTEAFF. In DNA, the CDR3 is TGTGCCAGCAGTTTGGCCCATGGGGGCACTGAAGCTTTCTTT.

This clonotype was observed many times. DNA of the CDR3: TGTGCCAGCAGCTTGTCGAGGGAGACTAATGAAAAACTGTTTTTT. Protein product: CASSLSRETNEKLFF. This rearrangement joins TRBV5-4 to TRBJ1-4, with D hard to call. Trimming took off 1 base at V and 2 bases at J, with 9 bases between the two ends. The length of the CDR3 is 15 residues. Germline lookup yields CDR1 SGHNT and CDR2 YYREEE (reference sequence). The full variable domain, its missing parts supplied by reference TRBV5-4 and TRBJ1-4, is ETGVTQSPTHLIKTRGQQVTLRCSSQSGHNTVSWYQQALGQGPQFIFQYYREEENGRGNFPPRFSGLQFPNYSSELNVNALELDDSALYLCASSLSRETNEKLFFGSGTQLSVL.

This chain uses TRBV7-9 with TRBJ2-7, with a possible D match to TRBD1 (5 bases). With 5 bases removed from V and 6 bases from J, the gap between germline ends came to 11 bases. CDR3 size: 12 residues. Germline values: CDR1 SEHNR, CDR2 FQNEAQ (reference sequence). This CDR3 is CASSEPQGEQYF. The CDR3 region has the DNA TGTGCCAGCAGCGAACCCCAGGGCGAGCAGTACTTC.

This clonotype was seen many times. The rearrangement joins TRBV12-3 or TRBV12-4 to TRBJ2-1; 9 positions match TRBD1. The J segment lost 1 base and the V segment lost 4 bases, leaving 2 bases of the junction unmatched. The CDR3 is made up of 15 amino acids. The CDR3 region is CASSWGQGSYNEQFF. The CDR3 DNA is TGTGCCAGCAGTTGGGGACAGGGTTCCTACAATGAGCAGTTCTTC.

In this sample, this clonotype turned up a few times. CDR3 DNA: TGCAGTGTCGGGCAGCAGCCCCAGCATTTT. The encoded protein is CSVGQQPQHF. J is TRBJ1-5 and V is TRBV20-1; D uncertain. V was pared by 7 bases and J by 7 bases, with 8 bases between. CDR3 size: 10 residues. Germline V CDR1 and CDR2: DFQATT, SNEGSKA (reference sequence).

The V gene is TRBV29-1, the J gene TRBJ2-7; TRBD2 matches 8 bases. V was pared by 5 bases and J by 5 bases, with 5 bases of the junction left unmatched. Germline assignment: CDR1 SQVTM and CDR2 ANQGSEA. The CDR3 sequence is 12 residues long. This CDR3 reads CSVLAGRDEQYF. The CDR3 DNA follows: TGCAGCGTTCTAGCGGGCCGCGACGAGCAGTACTTC.

This clonotype was observed a few times. This chain links TRBV29-1 with TRBJ2-2; D not resolved. CDR3 size: 11 residues. Trimming left V 6 bases short and J 7 bases short, with 9 bases between. Germline V gene sequence: CDR1 SQVTM, CDR2 ANQGSEA. The CDR3 bases are TGCAGCGTATTTAGGGTCGGGGAGCTGTTTTTT. It translates to CSVFRVGELFF.

This clonotype was detected many times. The rearrangement joins TRBV6-5 to TRBJ2-1; the D is unclear. Germline values: CDR1 MNHEY, CDR2 SVGAGI. Trimming pared 2 bases from V and 6 bases from J, leaving 17 bases between. This CDR3 has 16 amino acids. The CDR3 region has the DNA TGTGCCAGCAGTTACGCCACAGAAACCCCCCGCAATGAGCAGTTCTTC. It encodes CASSYATETPRNEQFF.

This clonotype has ten or more counts. The chain employs TRBV3-1 and TRBJ1-3, with no clear D. Looked up from germline, CDR1 is LGHDT and CDR2 is YNNKEL (reference sequence). Trimming removed 0 bases at V and 2 bases at J, with 11 bases between. The CDR3 has 16 residues. The CDR3: CASSQEKGYAGNTIYF. CDR3 DNA: TGTGCCAGCAGCCAAGAAAAGGGCTACGCTGGAAACACCATATATTTT.

The chain couples TRBV5-1 to TRBJ2-7; 9 bases are a match to TRBD2. The V gene end was trimmed by 0 bases and the J gene end by 2 bases; junction bases not matched to a gene: 6. CDR3 length: 16 amino acids. CDR1 and CDR2 (germline): SGHRS, YFSETQ. The DNA of the CDR3 is TGCGCCAGCAGCTTGGAGCTAGCGGGGTCGACCTACGAGCAGTACTTC. Amino acid sequence: CASSLELAGSTYEQYF.

This clonotype was observed a few times. This chain connects TRBV7-8 to TRBJ1-5, with 8 bases aligning to TRBD1. Germline CDR1 reads SGHVS; CDR2 reads FQNEAQ. The length of the CDR3 is 16 residues. V was pared by 2 bases and J by 1 base, with 4 bases of the junction left unmatched. CDR3 residues: CASSLLDRVSNQPQHF. In DNA form, the CDR3 reads TGTGCCAGCAGCTTACTGGACAGGGTCAGCAATCAGCCCCAGCATTTT.

This clonotype showed up just a few times. The rearrangement links TRBV11-1 to TRBJ2-3; TRBD2 aligns across 12 bases. Germline V gives CDR1 SGHAT, CDR2 FQDESV (reference sequence). Unmatched junction bases numbered 14, after V lost 6 bases and J lost 4 bases. The CDR3 is 18 amino acids. The CDR3 protein is CASSSTPLAGGFADTQYF. Here the CDR3 DNA reads TGTGCCAGCAGTTCCACCCCACTAGCGGGGGGCTTTGCAGATACGCAGTATTTT.